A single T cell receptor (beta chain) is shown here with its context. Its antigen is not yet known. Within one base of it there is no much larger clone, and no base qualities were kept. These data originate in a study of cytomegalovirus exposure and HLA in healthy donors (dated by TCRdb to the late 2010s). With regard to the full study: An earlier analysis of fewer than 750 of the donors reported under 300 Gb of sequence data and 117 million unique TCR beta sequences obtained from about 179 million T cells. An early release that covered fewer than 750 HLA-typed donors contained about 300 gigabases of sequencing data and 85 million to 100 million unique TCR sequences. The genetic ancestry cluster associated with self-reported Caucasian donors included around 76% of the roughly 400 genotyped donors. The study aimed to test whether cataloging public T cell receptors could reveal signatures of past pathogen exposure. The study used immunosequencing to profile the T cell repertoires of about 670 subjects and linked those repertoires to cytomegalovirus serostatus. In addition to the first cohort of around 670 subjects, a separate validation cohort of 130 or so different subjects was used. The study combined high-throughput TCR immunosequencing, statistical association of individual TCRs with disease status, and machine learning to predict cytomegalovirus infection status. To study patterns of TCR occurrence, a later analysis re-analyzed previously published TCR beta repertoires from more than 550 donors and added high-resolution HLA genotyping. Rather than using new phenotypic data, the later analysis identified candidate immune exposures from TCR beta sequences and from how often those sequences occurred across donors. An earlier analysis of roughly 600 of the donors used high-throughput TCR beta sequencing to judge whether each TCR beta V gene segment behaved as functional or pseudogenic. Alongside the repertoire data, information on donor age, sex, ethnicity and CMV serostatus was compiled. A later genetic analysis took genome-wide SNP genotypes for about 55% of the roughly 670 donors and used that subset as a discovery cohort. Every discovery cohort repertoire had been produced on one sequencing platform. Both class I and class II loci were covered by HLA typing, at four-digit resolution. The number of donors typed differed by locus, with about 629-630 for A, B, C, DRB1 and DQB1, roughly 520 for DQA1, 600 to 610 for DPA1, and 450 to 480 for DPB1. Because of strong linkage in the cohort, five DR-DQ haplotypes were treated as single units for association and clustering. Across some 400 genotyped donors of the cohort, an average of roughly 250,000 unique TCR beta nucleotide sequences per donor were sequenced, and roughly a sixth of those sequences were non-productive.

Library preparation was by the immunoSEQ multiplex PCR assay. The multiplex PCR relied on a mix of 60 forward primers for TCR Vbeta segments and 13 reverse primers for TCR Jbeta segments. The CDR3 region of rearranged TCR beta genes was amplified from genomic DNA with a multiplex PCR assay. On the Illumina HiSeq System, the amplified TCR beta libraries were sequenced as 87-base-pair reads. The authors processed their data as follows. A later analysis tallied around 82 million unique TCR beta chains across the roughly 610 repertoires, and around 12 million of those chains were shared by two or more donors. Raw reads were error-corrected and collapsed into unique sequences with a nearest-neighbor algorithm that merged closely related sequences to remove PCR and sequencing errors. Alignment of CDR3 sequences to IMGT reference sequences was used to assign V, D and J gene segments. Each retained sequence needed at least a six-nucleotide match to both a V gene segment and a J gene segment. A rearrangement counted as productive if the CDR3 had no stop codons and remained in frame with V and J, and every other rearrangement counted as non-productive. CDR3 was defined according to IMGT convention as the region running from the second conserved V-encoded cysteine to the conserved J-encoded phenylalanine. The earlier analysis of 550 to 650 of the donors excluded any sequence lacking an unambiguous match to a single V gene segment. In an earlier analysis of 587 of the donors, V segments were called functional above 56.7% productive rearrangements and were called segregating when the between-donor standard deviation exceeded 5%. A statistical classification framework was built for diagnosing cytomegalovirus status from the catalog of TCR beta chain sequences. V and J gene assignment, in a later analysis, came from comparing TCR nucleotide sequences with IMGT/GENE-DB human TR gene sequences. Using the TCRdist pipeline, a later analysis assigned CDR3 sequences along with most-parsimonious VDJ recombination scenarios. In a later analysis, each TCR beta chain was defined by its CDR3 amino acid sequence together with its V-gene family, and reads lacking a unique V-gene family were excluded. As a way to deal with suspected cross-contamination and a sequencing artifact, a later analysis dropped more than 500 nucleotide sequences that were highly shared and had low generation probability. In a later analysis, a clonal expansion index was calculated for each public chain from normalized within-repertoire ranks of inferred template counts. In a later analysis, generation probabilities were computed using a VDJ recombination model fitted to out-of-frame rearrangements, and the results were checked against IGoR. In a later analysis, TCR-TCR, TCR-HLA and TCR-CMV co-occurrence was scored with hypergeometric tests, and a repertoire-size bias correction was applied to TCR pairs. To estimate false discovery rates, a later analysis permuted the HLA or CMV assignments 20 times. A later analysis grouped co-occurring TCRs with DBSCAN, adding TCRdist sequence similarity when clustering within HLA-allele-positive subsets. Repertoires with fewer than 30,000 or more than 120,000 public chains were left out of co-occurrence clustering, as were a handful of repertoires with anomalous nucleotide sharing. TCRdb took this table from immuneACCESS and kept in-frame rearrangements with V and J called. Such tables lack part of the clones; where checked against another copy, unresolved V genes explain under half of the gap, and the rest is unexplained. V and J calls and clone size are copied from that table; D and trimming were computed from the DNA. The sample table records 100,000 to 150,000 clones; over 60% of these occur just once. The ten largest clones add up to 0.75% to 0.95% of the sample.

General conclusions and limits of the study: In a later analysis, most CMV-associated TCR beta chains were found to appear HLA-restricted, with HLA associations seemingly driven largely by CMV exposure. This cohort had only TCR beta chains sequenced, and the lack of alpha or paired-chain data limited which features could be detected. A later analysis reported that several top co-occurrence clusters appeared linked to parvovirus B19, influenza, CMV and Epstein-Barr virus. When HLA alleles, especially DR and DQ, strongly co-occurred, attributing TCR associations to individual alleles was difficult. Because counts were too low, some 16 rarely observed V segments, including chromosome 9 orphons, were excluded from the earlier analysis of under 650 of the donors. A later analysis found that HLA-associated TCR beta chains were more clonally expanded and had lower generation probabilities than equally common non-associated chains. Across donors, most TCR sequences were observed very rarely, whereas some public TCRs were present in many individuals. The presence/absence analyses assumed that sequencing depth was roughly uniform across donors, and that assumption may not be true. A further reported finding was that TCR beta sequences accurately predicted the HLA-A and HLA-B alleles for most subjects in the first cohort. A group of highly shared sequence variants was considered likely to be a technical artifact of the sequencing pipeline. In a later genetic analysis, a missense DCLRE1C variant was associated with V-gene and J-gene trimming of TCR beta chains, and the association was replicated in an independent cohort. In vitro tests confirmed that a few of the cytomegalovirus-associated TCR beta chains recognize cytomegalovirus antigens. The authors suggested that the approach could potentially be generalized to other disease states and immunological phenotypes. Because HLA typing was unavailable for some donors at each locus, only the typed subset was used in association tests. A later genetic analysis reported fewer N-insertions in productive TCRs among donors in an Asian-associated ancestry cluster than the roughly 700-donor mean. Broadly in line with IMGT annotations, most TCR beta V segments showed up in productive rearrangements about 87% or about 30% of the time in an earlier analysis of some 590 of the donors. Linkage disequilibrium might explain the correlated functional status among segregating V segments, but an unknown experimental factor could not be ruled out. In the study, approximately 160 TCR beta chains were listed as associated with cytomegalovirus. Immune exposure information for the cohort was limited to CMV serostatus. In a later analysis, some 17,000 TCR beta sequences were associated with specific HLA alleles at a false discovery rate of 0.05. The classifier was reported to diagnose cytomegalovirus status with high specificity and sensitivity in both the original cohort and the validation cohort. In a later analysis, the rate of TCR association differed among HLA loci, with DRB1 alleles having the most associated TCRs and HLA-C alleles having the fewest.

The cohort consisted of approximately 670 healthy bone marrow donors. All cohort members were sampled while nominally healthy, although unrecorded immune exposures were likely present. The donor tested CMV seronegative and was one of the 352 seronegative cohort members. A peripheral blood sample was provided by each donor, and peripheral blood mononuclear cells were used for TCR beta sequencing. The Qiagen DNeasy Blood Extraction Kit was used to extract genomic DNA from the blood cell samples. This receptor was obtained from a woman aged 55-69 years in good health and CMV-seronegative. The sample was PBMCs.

The nucleotide sequence reads as follows: TGCGCCAGCAGCTTGGAGGCGGGAGGTACAACCTCCTACGAGCAGTACTTC. This translates into CASSLEAGGTTSYEQYF. This chain joins TRBV5-1 to TRBJ2-7, with 8 bases in between that match TRBD2. The V end gives up 0 bases and the J end 0 bases, leaving 8 bases in the junction not matched to a gene. Spanning cysteine to phenylalanine, the CDR3 consists of 17 amino acids. Kept here is only the CDR3 DNA, which spans 51 bases and is read in frame from base 1. In the germline V gene, CDR1 corresponds to SGHRS and CDR2 to YFSETQ. Full variable domain (CDR3 extended with the reference TRBV5-1 and TRBJ2-7 proteins): KAGVTQTPRYLIKTRGQQVTLSCSPISGHRSVSWYQQTPGQGLQFLFEYFSETQRNKGNFPGRFSGRQFSNSRSEMNVSTLELGDSALYLCASSLEAGGTTSYEQYFGPGTRLTVT.